This TCR beta chain was captured in a study of tumor T cells in aggressive B-cell lymphoma. Losses at the gene ends were 4 bases for V and 1 base for J; bases not matched to a gene: 4. The CDR3 is 15 residues long. Germline CDR1 SGDLS, CDR2 YYNGEE. Profiling relied on immunoSEQ multiplex PCR, and the TCRdb table lists in-frame clones only, not all of them. Of around 4,500 clones listed, 75% to 95% are singletons. Sequencing used tumor tissue. The sequence was collected from an adult with diffuse large B cell lymphoma. The chain is built from TRBV9 and TRBJ2-7, with 11 bases identical to TRBD2. The CDR3 reads CASSIGLAGSYEQYF. The CDR3 DNA reads as TGTGCCAGCAGCATAGGACTAGCGGGTTCCTACGAGCAGTACTTC.